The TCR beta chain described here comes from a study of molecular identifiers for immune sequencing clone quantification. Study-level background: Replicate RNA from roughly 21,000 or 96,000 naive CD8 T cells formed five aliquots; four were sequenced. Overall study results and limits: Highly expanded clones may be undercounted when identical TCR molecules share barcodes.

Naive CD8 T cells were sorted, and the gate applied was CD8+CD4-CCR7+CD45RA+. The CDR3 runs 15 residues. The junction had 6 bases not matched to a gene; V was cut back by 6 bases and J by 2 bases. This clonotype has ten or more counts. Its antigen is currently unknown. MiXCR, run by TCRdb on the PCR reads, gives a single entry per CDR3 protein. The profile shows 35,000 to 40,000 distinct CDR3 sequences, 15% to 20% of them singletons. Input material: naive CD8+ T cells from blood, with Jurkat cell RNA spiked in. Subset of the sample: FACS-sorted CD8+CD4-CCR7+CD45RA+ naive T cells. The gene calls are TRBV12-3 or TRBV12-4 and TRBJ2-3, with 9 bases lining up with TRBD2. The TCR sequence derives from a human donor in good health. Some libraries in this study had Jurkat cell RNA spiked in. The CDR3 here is CASRPLAGLTDTQYF. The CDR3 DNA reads TGTGCCAGCAGACCACTAGCGGGCCTCACAGATACGCAGTATTTT.